The rows below give T cell receptor beta chains drawn from one sample of a study of human versus mouse CDR3 diversity and MHC coevolution. Method: immunoSEQ multiplex PCR; TCRdb's copy keeps in-frame clones and lacks some. The table lists tens of thousands of clones, about 94% of them singletons. Sample: naive CD4+ T cells from blood. The receptors here all came from a person between 25 and 70 years old in good health. The CDR3 runs from the conserved cysteine through the conserved F or W. Fields, in order: V gene, D gene, J gene, CDR3 protein. A D gene is named only where the DNA matches it firmly.

>TRBV19|TRBD2|TRBJ2-3
CASSIEGTSGSIKRTDTQYF
>TRBV5-1|TRBD1|TRBJ2-7
CASSLGGTADSYEQYF
>TRBV28|.|TRBJ1-5
CASSFLQGVNQPQHF
>TRBV5-1|TRBD2|TRBJ2-1
CASKQSSGGAYNEQFF
>TRBV5-8|TRBD1|TRBJ2-1
CASSPDRENYNEQFF
>TRBV7-8|.|TRBJ2-1
CASSGQGMAYNEQFF
>TRBV9|TRBD1|TRBJ2-1
CASSPGTVLYVNEQFF
>TRBV18|TRBD2|TRBJ2-1
CASQTSGENEQFF
>TRBV19|.|TRBJ2-7
CASRGDPYEQYF
>TRBV19|.|.
CASSIARAHEQYF
>TRBV29-1|TRBD1|TRBJ2-7
CSVSLGQTYEQYF
>TRBV18|TRBD1|TRBJ2-7
CASSRQGATYEQYF
>TRBV19|.|TRBJ1-1
CASSWQGDAFEAFF
>TRBV5-1|TRBD1|TRBJ1-2
CASSLAGTGNYGYTF
>TRBV2|.|TRBJ2-3
CASNRDTDTQYF